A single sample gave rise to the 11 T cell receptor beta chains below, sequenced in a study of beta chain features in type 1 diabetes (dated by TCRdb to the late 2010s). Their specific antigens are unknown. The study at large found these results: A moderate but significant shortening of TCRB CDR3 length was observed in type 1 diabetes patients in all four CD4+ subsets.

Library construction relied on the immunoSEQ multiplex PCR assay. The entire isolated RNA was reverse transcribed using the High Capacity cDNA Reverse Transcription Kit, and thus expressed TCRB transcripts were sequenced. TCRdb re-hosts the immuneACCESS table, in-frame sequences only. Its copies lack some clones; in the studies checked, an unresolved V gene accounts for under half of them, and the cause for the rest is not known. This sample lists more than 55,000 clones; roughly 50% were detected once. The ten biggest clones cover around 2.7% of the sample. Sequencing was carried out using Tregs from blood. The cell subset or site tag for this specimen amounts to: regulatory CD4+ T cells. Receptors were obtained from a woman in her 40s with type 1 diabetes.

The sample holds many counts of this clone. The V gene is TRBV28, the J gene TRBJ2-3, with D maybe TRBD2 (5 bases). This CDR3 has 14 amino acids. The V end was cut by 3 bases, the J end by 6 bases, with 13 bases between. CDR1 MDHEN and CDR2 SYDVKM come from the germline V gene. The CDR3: CASSFASRWDTQYF. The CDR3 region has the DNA TGTGCCAGCAGTTTTGCTAGCCGTTGGGATACGCAGTATTTT.

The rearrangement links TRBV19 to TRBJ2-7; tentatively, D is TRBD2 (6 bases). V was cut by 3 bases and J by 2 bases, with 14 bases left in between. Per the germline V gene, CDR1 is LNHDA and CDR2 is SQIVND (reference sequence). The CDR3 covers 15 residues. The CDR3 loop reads CASSMGGPRAYEQYF. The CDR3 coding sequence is TGTGCCAGTAGTATGGGGGGTCCCCGTGCCTACGAGCAGTACTTC.

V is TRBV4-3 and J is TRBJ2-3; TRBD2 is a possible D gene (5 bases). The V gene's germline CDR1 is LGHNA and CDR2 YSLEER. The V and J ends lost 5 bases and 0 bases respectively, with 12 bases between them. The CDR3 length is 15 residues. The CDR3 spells CASSFGGASTDTQYF. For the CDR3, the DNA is TGCGCCAGCAGCTTCGGAGGCGCTAGCACAGATACGCAGTATTTT.

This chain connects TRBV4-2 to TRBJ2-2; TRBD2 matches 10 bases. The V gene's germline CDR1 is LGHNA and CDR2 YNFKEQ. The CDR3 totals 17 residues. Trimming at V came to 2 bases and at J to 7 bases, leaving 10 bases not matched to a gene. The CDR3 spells CASSQIKIGTSVGELFF. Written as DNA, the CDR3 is TGTGCCAGCAGCCAAATTAAAATCGGGACTAGCGTCGGGGAGCTGTTTTTT.

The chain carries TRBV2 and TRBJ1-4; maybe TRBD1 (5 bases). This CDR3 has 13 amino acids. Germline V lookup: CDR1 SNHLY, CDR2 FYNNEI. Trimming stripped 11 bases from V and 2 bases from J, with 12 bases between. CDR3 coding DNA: TGTGCCGGCGGGGGGAGGACTAATGAAAAACTGTTTTTT. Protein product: CAGGGRTNEKLFF.

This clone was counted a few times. Here the CDR3 reads CASSTSGSTGELFF. The CDR3 DNA reads TGTGCCAGCAGCACTAGCGGGAGCACCGGGGAGCTGTTTTTT. The chain couples TRBV5-4 to TRBJ2-2, with 11 positions matching TRBD2. This CDR3 comprises 14 residues. V lost 4 bases to trimming and J lost 4 bases; unmatched junction nucleotides: 0. Germline CDR1 and CDR2: SGHNT and YYREEE (reference sequence).

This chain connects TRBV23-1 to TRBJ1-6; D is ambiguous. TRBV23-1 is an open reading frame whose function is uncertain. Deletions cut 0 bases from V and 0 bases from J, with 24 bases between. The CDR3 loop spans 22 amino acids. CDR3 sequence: CASSQSREGTYEKSSYNSPLHF. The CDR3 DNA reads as TGCGCCAGCAGTCAATCGAGGGAGGGCACTTACGAAAAAAGCTCCTATAATTCACCCCTCCACTTT.

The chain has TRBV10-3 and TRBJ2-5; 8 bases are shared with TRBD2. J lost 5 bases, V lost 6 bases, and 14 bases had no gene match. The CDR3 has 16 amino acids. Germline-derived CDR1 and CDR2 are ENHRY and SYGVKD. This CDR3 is CAISGSGGREAETQYF. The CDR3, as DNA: TGTGCCATCAGCGGGTCGGGTGGGCGGGAGGCGGAGACCCAGTACTTC.

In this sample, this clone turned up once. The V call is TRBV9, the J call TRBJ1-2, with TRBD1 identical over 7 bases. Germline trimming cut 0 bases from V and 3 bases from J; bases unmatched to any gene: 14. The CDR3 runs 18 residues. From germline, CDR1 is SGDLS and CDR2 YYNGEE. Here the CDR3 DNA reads TGTGCCAGCAGCGTAGCCCCCCACGGCGGGCAGGGGGACTATGGCTACACCTTC. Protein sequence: CASSVAPHGGQGDYGYTF.

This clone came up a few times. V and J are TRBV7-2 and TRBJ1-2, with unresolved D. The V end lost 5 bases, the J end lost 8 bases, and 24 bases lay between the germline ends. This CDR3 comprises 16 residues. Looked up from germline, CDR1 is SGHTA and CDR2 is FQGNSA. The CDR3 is CASSPGGGRYLGGYTF. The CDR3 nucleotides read TGTGCCAGCAGCCCAGGCGGAGGCAGGTACTTAGGAGGCTACACCTTC.

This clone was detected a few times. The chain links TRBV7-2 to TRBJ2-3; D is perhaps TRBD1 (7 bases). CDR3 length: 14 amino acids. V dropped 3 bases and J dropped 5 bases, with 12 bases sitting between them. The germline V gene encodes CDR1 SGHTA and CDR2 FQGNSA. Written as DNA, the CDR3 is TGTGCCAGCAGCTTTAGACAGGGAGGAGATACGCAGTATTTT. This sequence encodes CASSFRQGGDTQYF.